This TCR beta chain was documented in a study of T-cell reconstitution after alpha-beta-depleted transplantation in children. A library of TCRbeta sequences, prepared with unique molecular identifiers, was generated. TCRdb reprocessed the PCR reads via MiXCR and lists one record per CDR3 protein. Among about a million distinct CDR3 sequences listed, around 30% were seen once. Worth noting for this clonotype: Its antigen is not known.

The study, taken as a whole, reports: Two months or so post-transplant, alpha-beta T cells reportedly derived from several hundred expanded graft clones.

The source is a boy younger than two who had a stem cell transplant for SCID, so the T cells may come from the graft donor. The material sequenced was PBMCs, mostly from graft donor cells, taken 360 days after TCRalphabeta/CD19-depleted stem cell transplant.

This chain's CDR3 is CASSSQLAGVVGELFF. Here the CDR3 DNA reads TGTGCCAGCAGCTCCCAGCTAGCGGGGGTTGTCGGGGAGCTGTTTTTT. This sequence joins TRBV11-2 and TRBJ2-2, with 10 nucleotides matching TRBD2. With 4 bases clipped from V and 7 bases from J, the junction kept 9 bases outside the gene matches. This CDR3 is 16 amino acids long. Germline loops: CDR1 SGHAT, CDR2 FQNNGV. Complete variable domain (other parts from reference TRBV11-2 and TRBJ2-2): EAGVAQSPRYKIIEKRQSVAFWCNPISGHATLYWYQQILGQGPKLLIQFQNNGVVDDSQLPKDRFSAERLKGVDSTLKIQPAKLEDSAVYLCASSSQLAGVVGELFFGEGSRLTVL.